This entry concerns a single T cell receptor beta chain. Antigen: not known. TCRdb ran MiXCR on the 5' RACE reads and lists one entry per CDR3 protein. The profile covers almost 4,500 distinct CDR3 sequences, with approximately 6.1% appearing a single time and 30% to 40% taken by the ten largest. In germline, CDR1 is SQVTM, CDR2 ANQGSEA. V was trimmed by 5 bases and J by 3 bases, leaving 4 bases between them. CDR3 size: 11 residues. This sample's time point: sample taken at primary tumor resection. Untreated early-stage non-small cell lung cancer patients, 70 to 85 in total, were the donors. This specimen belongs to a study of spatial heterogeneity in lung cancer. Study-wide background: A strong correlation was found between TCR transcript counts in tumor regions and a T cell module score derived from matched bulk RNA-seq. Overall study results and limits: Higher tumor mutation counts went along with higher counts of expanded intratumoral alpha and beta TCRs.

The sequenced sample was lung tumor tissue, obtained at surgery. The receptor was derived from a male donor with early-stage non-small cell lung cancer. This chain connects TRBV29-1 to TRBJ2-2; D unclear. The CDR3 here is CSVSDTGELFF. CDR3 DNA sequence: TGCAGCGTTTCAGACACCGGGGAGCTGTTTTTT.